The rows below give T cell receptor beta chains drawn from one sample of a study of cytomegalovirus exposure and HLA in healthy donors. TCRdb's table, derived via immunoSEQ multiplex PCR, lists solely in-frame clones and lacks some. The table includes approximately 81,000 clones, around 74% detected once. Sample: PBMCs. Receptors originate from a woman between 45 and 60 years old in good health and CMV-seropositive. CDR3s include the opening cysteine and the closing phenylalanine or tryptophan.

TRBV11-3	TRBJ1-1	CASSFNRLNTEAFF
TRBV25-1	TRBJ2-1	CASSIPGSNEQFF
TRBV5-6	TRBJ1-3	CASSRVGVGAASGNTIYF
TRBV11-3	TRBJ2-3	CASSLGRGTDTQYF
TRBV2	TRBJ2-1	CASKLAGGPSEQFF
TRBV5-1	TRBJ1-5	CASSLGDYSNQPQHF
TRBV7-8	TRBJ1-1	CASSSTGGFSTEAFF
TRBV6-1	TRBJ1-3	CASNPTDSGNTIYF
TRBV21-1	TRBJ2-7	CASSRPPGPYEQYF
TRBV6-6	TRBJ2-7	CASSYGTSDYEQYF
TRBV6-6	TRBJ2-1	CASTPPLAGERNEQFF
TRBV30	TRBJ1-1	CAWSGGLGTEAFF
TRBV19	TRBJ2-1	CASSISGGPGEQFF
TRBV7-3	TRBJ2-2	CASSLQTGELFF
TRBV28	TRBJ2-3	CASSSPGTSGRADTQYF
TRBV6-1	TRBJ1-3	CASSEYQVGNTIYF
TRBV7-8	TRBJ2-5	CASSSSIQETQYF
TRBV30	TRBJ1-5	CAWRDGGTGPNQPQHF
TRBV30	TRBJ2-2	CAWSGVAVTGELFF
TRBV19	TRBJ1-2	CASRGGQALRGYGYTF
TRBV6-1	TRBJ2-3	CASSITPDTDTQYF
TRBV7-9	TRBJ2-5	CASSASGTGVSWNQETQYF
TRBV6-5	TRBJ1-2	CASSYGHSYGYTF
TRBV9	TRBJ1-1	CASSVTGNTEAFF
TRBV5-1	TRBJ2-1	CASSPGTRGEQFF
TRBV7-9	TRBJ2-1	CASSLAGGYNEQFF
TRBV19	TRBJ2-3	CASSIGSGTIENTQYF
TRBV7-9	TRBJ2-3	CASSFLRDTQYF
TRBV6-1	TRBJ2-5	CASSATSETLETQYF
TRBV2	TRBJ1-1	CASGLRGNTEAFF
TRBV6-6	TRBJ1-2	CASSFEGYGYTF
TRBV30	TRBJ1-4	CAWSGRQVANEKLFF
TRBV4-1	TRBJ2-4	CASSQVELAGGGGIQYF
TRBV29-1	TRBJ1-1	CSVRGMNTEAFF
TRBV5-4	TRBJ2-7	CASSEDSSYEQYF